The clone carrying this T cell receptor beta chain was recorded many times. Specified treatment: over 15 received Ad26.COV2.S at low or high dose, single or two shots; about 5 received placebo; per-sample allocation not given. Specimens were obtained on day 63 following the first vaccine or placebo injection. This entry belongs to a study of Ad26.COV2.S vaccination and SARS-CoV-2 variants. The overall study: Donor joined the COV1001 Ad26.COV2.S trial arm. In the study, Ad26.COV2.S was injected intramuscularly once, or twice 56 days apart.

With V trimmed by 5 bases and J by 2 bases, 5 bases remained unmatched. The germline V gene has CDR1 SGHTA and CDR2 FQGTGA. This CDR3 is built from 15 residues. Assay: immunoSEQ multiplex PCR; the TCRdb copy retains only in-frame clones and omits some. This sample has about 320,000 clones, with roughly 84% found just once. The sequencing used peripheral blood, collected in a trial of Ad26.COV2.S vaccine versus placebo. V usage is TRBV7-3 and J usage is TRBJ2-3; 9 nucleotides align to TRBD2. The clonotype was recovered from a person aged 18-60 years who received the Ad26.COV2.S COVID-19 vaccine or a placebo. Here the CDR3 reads CASSKLAGNTDTQYF. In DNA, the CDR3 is TGTGCCAGCAGCAAACTAGCGGGCAACACAGATACGCAGTATTTT.